A selection of T cell receptor beta chains follows, all from one sample in a study of Ad26.COV2.S vaccination and SARS-CoV-2 variants. The table came from immunoSEQ multiplex PCR; TCRdb's copy has only in-frame clones and leaves some out. The data show tens of thousands of clones, with under 90% seen just once and 15% to 20% held by the top ten. The input for sequencing was peripheral blood, taken after recovery from COVID-19. These receptors were taken from a human donor who had recovered from COVID-19. CDR3s leave out the opening cysteine and the closing phenylalanine or tryptophan. Size is omitted from some rows. Given values are once, few, many or a class for expanded clones.

clone size,J gene,CDR3 length,V gene,CDR3 protein
once,TRBJ2-3,13,TRBV9,ASSVDGTPTDTQY
.,TRBJ2-6,15,TRBV2,ASSTDRGRAGANVLT
.,TRBJ2-1,15,TRBV6-2/TRBV6-3,ASSWGTSGRASHEQF
.,TRBJ2-7,12,TRBV9,ASSPSGRSYEQY
.,TRBJ2-1,14,TRBV4-3,ASSQDPEVGWNEQF
.,TRBJ1-6,14,TRBV19,ASSTAGGGYNSPLH
.,TRBJ2-7,16,TRBV4-1,ASSQDLGGILRPNEQY
.,TRBJ2-3,13,TRBV9,ASRGGQGSTDTQY
.,TRBJ1-3,14,TRBV27,ASSSSQGPSGNTIY
.,TRBJ1-6,12,TRBV4-1,ASSFQGIDSPLH
.,TRBJ2-3,12,TRBV6-5,ASSSTGSTDTQY
.,TRBJ2-2,13,TRBV7-3,ASSSSGVVGGELF
.,TRBJ2-7,12,TRBV5-1,ASSLLDLSYEQY
.,TRBJ1-6,13,TRBV6-5,ASSYGTGSYSPLH
few,TRBJ1-2,14,TRBV5-4,ASNPAGGAFRGGYT
.,TRBJ2-1,13,TRBV6-5,ASSYRPGLNNEQF
.,TRBJ1-4,12,TRBV5-1,ASSLGQGWEKLF
few,TRBJ2-7,11,TRBV4-1,ASSQGPSYEQY
.,TRBJ2-1,13,TRBV2,ASSVREGPYNEQF
.,TRBJ1-1,13,TRBV11-3,ASTTSGGGSTEAF
.,TRBJ2-1,13,TRBV21-1,ASSNGLAGDNEQF
.,TRBJ1-6,11,TRBV10-3,AISGGLNSPLH
.,TRBJ1-2,12,TRBV19,ASDPKGLNYGYT
.,TRBJ2-7,12,TRBV28,ASSPQGSRYEQY
.,TRBJ2-7,14,TRBV5-6,ASSDRLAGVSYEQY
few,TRBJ2-7,12,TRBV2,ASTTGAGSYEQY
.,TRBJ1-2,12,TRBV28,ASSFRGRLYGYT
.,TRBJ1-2,11,TRBV27,ATSGTGKNGYT
.,TRBJ1-5,11,TRBV27,ASSFSRFQPQH
.,TRBJ2-7,12,TRBV7-6,ASSQDSSSYEQY
few,TRBJ2-7,13,TRBV7-2,ASSYGGSSSYEQY
.,TRBJ2-3,12,TRBV27,ASNPYRGGDTQY
.,TRBJ2-3,15,TRBV28,ASSPDTGAPSTDTQY
.,TRBJ2-7,13,TRBV5-6,ASSLDGSGTGEQY